Listed below are T cell receptor beta chains from one sample, sequenced in a study of cytomegalovirus exposure and HLA in healthy donors. Generated by immunoSEQ multiplex PCR, the TCRdb table keeps only in-frame clones and is missing some. The sample has 65,000 to 75,000 clones; 80% to 95% are singletons. Material for sequencing was PBMCs. All receptors come from a man between 18 and 29 years old in good health and CMV-seropositive. Each CDR3 is given with its conserved first and last residue. A D gene is named only where the DNA matches it firmly. A row's size may be missing; if present it is once, few, many or a size class.

V gene: TRBV30
clone size: -
J gene: TRBJ2-3
D gene: TRBD2
CDR3 DNA: TGTGCCTGGAGTGTACAAGCGGGAGTCACAGATACGCAGTATTTT
CDR3 protein: CAWSVQAGVTDTQYF

V gene: TRBV6-5
clone size: -
J gene: TRBJ1-3
D gene: -
CDR3 DNA: TGTGCCAGCAGTTACGGGCTGCTGGGAAACACCATATATTTT
CDR3 protein: CASSYGLLGNTIYF

V gene: TRBV21-1
clone size: -
J gene: TRBJ2-7
D gene: -
CDR3 DNA: TGTGCCAGCAGCAAATTCCGTGGGGGGGGACTAGCGGCAGAACCCGACTACGAGCAGTACTTC
CDR3 protein: CASSKFRGGGLAAEPDYEQYF

V gene: TRBV10-3
clone size: -
J gene: TRBJ2-7
D gene: TRBD2
CDR3 DNA: TGTGCCATCATGGGGACTAGTGAAAACGAGCAGTACTTC
CDR3 protein: CAIMGTSENEQYF

V gene: TRBV6-1
clone size: few
J gene: TRBJ1-4
D gene: -
CDR3 DNA: TGTGCCAGCAGTAAAGAGCGCCCCGAAAAACTGTTTTTT
CDR3 protein: CASSKERPEKLFF

V gene: TRBV7-6
clone size: -
J gene: TRBJ2-7
D gene: TRBD2
CDR3 DNA: TGTGCCAGCAGCTTCAGGACTAGCGAGCAGTACTTC
CDR3 protein: CASSFRTSEQYF

V gene: TRBV9
clone size: once
J gene: TRBJ2-7
D gene: -
CDR3 DNA: TGTGCCAGCAGCGCCGGAACAGGGAGTCCATACGAGCAGTACTTC
CDR3 protein: CASSAGTGSPYEQYF

V gene: TRBV7-9
clone size: few
J gene: TRBJ2-3
D gene: -
CDR3 DNA: TGTGCCAGCAGCCGAGGGTTGGTAGCGGCAGATACGCAGTATTTT
CDR3 protein: CASSRGLVAADTQYF

V gene: TRBV25-1
clone size: -
J gene: TRBJ1-2
D gene: TRBD1
CDR3 DNA: TGTGCCAGCAGTGGACGGGCGGGACAGGGGGCTTATGGCTACACCTTC
CDR3 protein: CASSGRAGQGAYGYTF

V gene: TRBV27
clone size: -
J gene: TRBJ2-7
D gene: TRBD2
CDR3 DNA: TGTGCCAGCAGTCCTAGCGGGAGTTTCAACGAGCAGTACTTC
CDR3 protein: CASSPSGSFNEQYF

V gene: TRBV9
clone size: once
J gene: TRBJ2-7
D gene: -
CDR3 DNA: TGTGCCAGCAGCGTAGGCGGACTGCCGGGCGAGCAGTACTTC
CDR3 protein: CASSVGGLPGEQYF

V gene: TRBV28
clone size: -
J gene: TRBJ1-4
D gene: TRBD1
CDR3 DNA: TGTGCCAGCAACATACAGGGGCCTAATGAAAAACTGTTTTTT
CDR3 protein: CASNIQGPNEKLFF

V gene: TRBV5-1
clone size: -
J gene: TRBJ2-7
D gene: TRBD2
CDR3 DNA: TGCGCCAGCAGCTTGACTAGCGCTAGCTCCTACGAGCAGTACTTC
CDR3 protein: CASSLTSASSYEQYF

V gene: TRBV28
clone size: -
J gene: TRBJ1-5
D gene: TRBD1
CDR3 DNA: TGTGCCAGCAGCCCGACAGGGAAAGGTCAGCCCCAGCATTTT
CDR3 protein: CASSPTGKGQPQHF

V gene: TRBV5-1
clone size: -
J gene: TRBJ2-2
D gene: TRBD2
CDR3 DNA: TGCGCCAGCAGCTGGAGGGGAGAACTAGCGGGATCCACCGGGGAGCTGTTTTTT
CDR3 protein: CASSWRGELAGSTGELFF

V gene: TRBV5-4
clone size: -
J gene: TRBJ1-4
D gene: TRBD1
CDR3 DNA: TGTGCCAGCAGCCTTGGGACAGAGAATGAAAAACTGTTTTTT
CDR3 protein: CASSLGTENEKLFF

V gene: TRBV5-6
clone size: -
J gene: TRBJ2-7
D gene: -
CDR3 DNA: TGTGCCAGCAGCGGGAGGACCGGGAATGGCGAGCAGTACTTC
CDR3 protein: CASSGRTGNGEQYF

V gene: TRBV9
clone size: -
J gene: TRBJ1-2
D gene: -
CDR3 DNA: TGTGCCAGCAGCGTAGATGGGGCGGAGTACTATGGCTACACCTTC
CDR3 protein: CASSVDGAEYYGYTF

V gene: TRBV6-5
clone size: -
J gene: TRBJ2-1
D gene: TRBD2
CDR3 DNA: TGTGCCAGCAGTTACTCCAGCGGGAGGGGTAACAATGAGCAGTTCTTC
CDR3 protein: CASSYSSGRGNNEQFF

V gene: TRBV7-2
clone size: -
J gene: TRBJ2-7
D gene: -
CDR3 DNA: TGTGCCAGCAGCTTAATCCGTCTTCCCCCCTACGAGCAGTACTTC
CDR3 protein: CASSLIRLPPYEQYF

V gene: TRBV27
clone size: -
J gene: TRBJ2-7
D gene: -
CDR3 DNA: TGTGCCAGCGCCGAGCAGGGTTACCACGAGCAGTACTTC
CDR3 protein: CASAEQGYHEQYF

V gene: TRBV27
clone size: -
J gene: TRBJ2-7
D gene: -
CDR3 DNA: TGTGCCAGCCGCCAGGGGACATACTACGAGCAGTACTTC
CDR3 protein: CASRQGTYYEQYF

V gene: TRBV19
clone size: -
J gene: TRBJ2-1
D gene: TRBD2
CDR3 DNA: TGTGCCAGTAGTCCTTTGTTGGGGCATAGCGGGAGGGCCATCAACAATGAGCAGTTCTTC
CDR3 protein: CASSPLLGHSGRAINNEQFF

V gene: TRBV27
clone size: once
J gene: TRBJ1-5
D gene: TRBD1
CDR3 DNA: TGTGCCAGCAGAGTAAGTGGGACAGACCTGCTTTATAGCAATCAGCCCCAGCATTTT
CDR3 protein: CASRVSGTDLLYSNQPQHF

V gene: TRBV10-1
clone size: -
J gene: TRBJ2-5
D gene: TRBD2
CDR3 DNA: TGCGCCAGCAGTGATCCCGGGAGGCAAGAGACCCAGTACTTC
CDR3 protein: CASSDPGRQETQYF

V gene: TRBV28
clone size: -
J gene: TRBJ2-1
D gene: TRBD2
CDR3 DNA: TGTGCCAGCAGTATAGGACTAGCGGGAATATATGAGCAGTTCTTC
CDR3 protein: CASSIGLAGIYEQFF

V gene: TRBV4-1
clone size: -
J gene: TRBJ2-5
D gene: TRBD1
CDR3 DNA: TGCGCCAGCAGCCAGGACTCAACAGGGGGCAAGGGGACCCAGTACTTC
CDR3 protein: CASSQDSTGGKGTQYF

V gene: TRBV2
clone size: -
J gene: TRBJ2-7
D gene: -
CDR3 DNA: TGTGCCAGCAGCGGAGACTGGTACGAGCAGTACTTC
CDR3 protein: CASSGDWYEQYF

V gene: TRBV7-9
clone size: -
J gene: TRBJ2-7
D gene: -
CDR3 DNA: TGTGCCAGCAGCTTCCTACTATACGAGCAGTACTTC
CDR3 protein: CASSFLLYEQYF

V gene: TRBV28
clone size: once
J gene: TRBJ2-1
D gene: TRBD2
CDR3 DNA: TGTGCCAGCAGCTTTAGCGGGAGGGGTCTAAATGAGCAGTTCTTC
CDR3 protein: CASSFSGRGLNEQFF

V gene: TRBV4-2
clone size: -
J gene: TRBJ2-7
D gene: TRBD2
CDR3 DNA: TGTGCCAGCAGCCAAGATCTTGGGTATCGGACTAGCGGGAGATTCACGTACGAGCAGTACTTC
CDR3 protein: CASSQDLGYRTSGRFTYEQYF

V gene: TRBV12-5
clone size: -
J gene: TRBJ2-2
D gene: TRBD2
CDR3 DNA: TGTGCTAGTGGTTTGTCCCGGACTAGCGGGAGAACCGGGGAGCTGTTTTTT
CDR3 protein: CASGLSRTSGRTGELFF

V gene: TRBV6-1
clone size: -
J gene: TRBJ1-2
D gene: -
CDR3 DNA: TGTGCCAGCAGTCAGCCTTGGGAGGATGGCTACACCTTC
CDR3 protein: CASSQPWEDGYTF

V gene: TRBV27
clone size: -
J gene: TRBJ2-1
D gene: -
CDR3 DNA: TGTGCCAGCAGTTTATTCGGGGGTGGGAATGAGCAGTTCTTC
CDR3 protein: CASSLFGGGNEQFF

V gene: TRBV5-6
clone size: once
J gene: TRBJ1-1
D gene: TRBD1
CDR3 DNA: TGTGCCAGCAGCTTGTCAGGAGGGGGCATCTCTGAAGCTTTCTTT
CDR3 protein: CASSLSGGGISEAFF

V gene: TRBV7-8
clone size: -
J gene: TRBJ2-7
D gene: -
CDR3 DNA: TGTGCCAGCAGCTCGTCGGTGCGGACCTACGAGCAGTACTTC
CDR3 protein: CASSSSVRTYEQYF

V gene: TRBV7-9
clone size: -
J gene: TRBJ2-1
D gene: -
CDR3 DNA: TGTGCCAGCAGCCTTACTCTAGGTCAGTACAATGAGCAGTTCTTC
CDR3 protein: CASSLTLGQYNEQFF

V gene: TRBV9
clone size: -
J gene: TRBJ2-2
D gene: TRBD2
CDR3 DNA: TGTGCCAGCAGCGTAGATCCAGCGGGGGGCGCCGGGGAGCTGTTTTTT
CDR3 protein: CASSVDPAGGAGELFF

V gene: TRBV28
clone size: -
J gene: TRBJ1-2
D gene: TRBD1
CDR3 DNA: TGTGCCAGCCGAAAACCGGGACAGACTAACTATGGCTACACCTTC
CDR3 protein: CASRKPGQTNYGYTF